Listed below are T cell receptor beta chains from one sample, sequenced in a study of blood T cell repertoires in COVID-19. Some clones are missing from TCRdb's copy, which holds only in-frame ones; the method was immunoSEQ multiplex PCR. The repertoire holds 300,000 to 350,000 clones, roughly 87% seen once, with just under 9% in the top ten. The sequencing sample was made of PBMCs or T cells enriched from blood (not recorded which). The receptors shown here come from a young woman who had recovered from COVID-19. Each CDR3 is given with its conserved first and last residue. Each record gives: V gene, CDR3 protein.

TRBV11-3	CASSAQGANTEAFF
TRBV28	CASRLTGQPQHF
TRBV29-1	CSVEGRVMFAEAFF
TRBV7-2	CASSSSGGSETQYF
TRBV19	CASTEHQGVGNQPQHF
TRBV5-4	CASRLGQGSADTQYF
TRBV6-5	CASSYGARETYGYTF
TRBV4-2	CASSLGQGAQFEQFF
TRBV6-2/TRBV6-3	CASSYSGSGARTDTQYF
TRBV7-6	CASSLRPRGVGTEAFF
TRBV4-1	CASSQPYRGRNTEAFF
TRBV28	CASSLREGDTDTQYF
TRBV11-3	CASSRQGLTEAFF
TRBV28	CASSPLTGSGNTIYF